This TCR beta chain appears in the sequencing data of a study of blood T cell repertoires in COVID-19. Enrolled through a virtual design, the participants were between roughly 18 and 95 years of age and came from 24 US areas. Symptom resolution, clearance, or two negative PCRs marked the recovered donors of Cohort 3. This CDR3 spans 15 amino acids. Deletions cut 5 bases from V and 2 bases from J, with 10 bases between. Germline V CDR1 and CDR2: SGHVS, FQNEAQ. Authors' methods: Estimation of nucleated cell counts was performed using reference gene primer amplification. Sequencing was performed with immunoSEQ multiplex PCR; in TCRdb, only in-frame clones are kept and a portion is missing. V and J calls and clone size are as listed in that table; D and trimming were resolved from the DNA. The data show about 320,000 clones, under 95% seen once.

This chain uses TRBV7-8 with TRBJ2-6; D remains ambiguous. Sequenced material: PBMCs or T cells enriched from blood (not recorded which). This receptor was obtained from a man aged 55 to 70 who had recovered from COVID-19. The CDR3 region is CASSPRRTGANVLTF. CDR3 DNA sequence: TGTGCCAGCAGCCCCCGGAGAACTGGGGCCAACGTCCTGACTTTC.